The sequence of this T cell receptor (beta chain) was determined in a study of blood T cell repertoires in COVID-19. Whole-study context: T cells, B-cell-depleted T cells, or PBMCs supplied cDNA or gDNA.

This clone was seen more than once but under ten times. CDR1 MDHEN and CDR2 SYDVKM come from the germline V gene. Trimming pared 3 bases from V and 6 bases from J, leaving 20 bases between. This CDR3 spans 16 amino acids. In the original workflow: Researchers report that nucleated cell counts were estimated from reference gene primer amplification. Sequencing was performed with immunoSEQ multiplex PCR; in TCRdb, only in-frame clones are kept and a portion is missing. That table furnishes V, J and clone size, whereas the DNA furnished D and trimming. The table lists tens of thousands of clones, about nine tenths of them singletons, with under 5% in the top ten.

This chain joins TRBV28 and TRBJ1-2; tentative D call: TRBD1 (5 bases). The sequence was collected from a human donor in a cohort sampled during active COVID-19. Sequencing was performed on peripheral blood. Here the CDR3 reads CASSFGVRGTGHGYTF. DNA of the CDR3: TGTGCCAGCAGTTTCGGGGTCCGGGGGACTGGCCATGGCTACACCTTC.